This record covers a single T cell receptor (beta chain). Its antigen is not yet known. The input lacks base qualities; no much larger clone sits a single base away. PBMCs were isolated by Ficoll-Paque density gradient centrifugation. This sample is part of a study of T-cell memory formation after mild COVID-19 (dated by TCRdb to 2020 to 2023). About the investigation overall: TCR sequence clusters from the two donors were found to be largely donor specific. Longitudinal TCRalpha and TCRbeta repertoire sequencing tracked T-cell clones expanding and contracting after mild COVID-19 in a couple of donors. Two young, previously healthy adult volunteers, one female and one male, were included in the cohort. Study-wide findings and limitations: Some responding clones were detected in pre-infection memory, suggesting pre-existing cross-reactive memory T cells joined the SARS-CoV-2 response. Clones contracting from day 15 to 85 had balanced CD4/CD8 phenotypes, while a second wave expanding from day 15 to 37 was biased towards CD4+. Contracting CD4+ clones were located mainly in the CM and EM memory subsets, whereas CD8+ clones were found to be enriched in EMRA. Only a couple of mild cases were covered in the study, and larger cohorts including severe cases with pre-infection samples were considered necessary. SARS-CoV-2 specificity was not confirmed for the second-wave clones peaking on day 37.

Sequencing took place on an Illumina NovaSeq 6000. cDNA libraries for TCRalpha and TCRbeta were prepared by 5'RACE using constant-segment primers, with sample barcodes and unique molecular identifiers added. RNA was extracted from every sample with Trizol reagent. Amplification of the libraries took two PCR steps, and the second step added a second sample barcode plus Illumina TruSeq adapters. Libraries were sequenced on an Illumina NovaSeq with 2 x 150 bp paired-end reads. Processing in the source paper ran as follows. The reads were demultiplexed and collapsed into UMI-guided consensus sequences using migec v1.2.7. Using mixcr v2.1.11, the UMI consensuses were aligned to TRA and TRB V and J templates and assembled into clonotypes. A clonotype was counted as expanded or contracted only if both edgeR and NoisET called the change significant, with noise models trained on biological replicates. edgeR calls used a false discovery rate-adjusted p below 0.01 and a log2 fold-change threshold of 1. As an exploratory analysis of dynamics, max-normalized trajectories of the 1000 most abundant clonotypes were examined with PCA combined with hierarchical clustering. Each responding clone was given a CD4 or CD8 phenotype based on the CD4+ and CD8+ repertoires, which had been sequenced separately. The raw public data were reprocessed by TCRdb itself: fastp quality trimming at Q25, MiXCR clonotype calling, in-frame beta chains only. Rows matching on CDR3 protein sequence are summarized as one entry with the most common DNA and genes. For this entry, the V and J calls and clone size follow TCRdb and not the study's own pipeline. This sample has 350,000 to 500,000 distinct CDR3 sequences in its table, and 23% of those were observed once. Roughly 13% of the sample rests with the top ten.

Per the germline V gene, MGHRA is the CDR1 and YSYEKL is the CDR2. V drops 4 bases and J drops 5 bases, leaving 8 bases in between. The CDR3 starts with the cysteine, ends with the phenylalanine, and has 12 residues. The entry retains the CDR3 DNA only, 36 bases that are in frame from base 1. Sample: PBMCs or a T cell subset sorted from them (not recorded which). The sequence derives from an adult woman who had mild COVID-19 (a few samples of this study predate the infection). The sample titles of this study are shuffled in the database, so cell type and time point are left out; the donor was told from shared clones. The chain joins TRBV4-1 to TRBJ2-5; the D segment cannot be called with confidence. The nucleotides read TGCGCCAGCAGCCTGAAAGGCGAGACCCAGTACTTC. Its protein is CASSLKGETQYF.